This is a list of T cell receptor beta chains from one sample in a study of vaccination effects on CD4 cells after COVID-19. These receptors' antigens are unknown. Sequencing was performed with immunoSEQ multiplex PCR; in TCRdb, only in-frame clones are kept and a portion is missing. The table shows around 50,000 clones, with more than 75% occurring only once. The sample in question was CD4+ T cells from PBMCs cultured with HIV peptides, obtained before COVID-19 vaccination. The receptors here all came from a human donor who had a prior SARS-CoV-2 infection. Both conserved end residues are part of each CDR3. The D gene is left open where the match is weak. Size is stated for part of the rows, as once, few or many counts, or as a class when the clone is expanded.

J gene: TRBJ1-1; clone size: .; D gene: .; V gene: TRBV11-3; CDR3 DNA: TGTGCCAGCAGTTACAGGGTCACTGAAGCTTTCTTT; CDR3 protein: CASSYRVTEAFF
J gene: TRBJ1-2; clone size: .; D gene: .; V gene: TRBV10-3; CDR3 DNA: TGTGCCATCAGTTCAACGACAGGCTATGGCTACACCTTC; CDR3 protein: CAISSTTGYGYTF
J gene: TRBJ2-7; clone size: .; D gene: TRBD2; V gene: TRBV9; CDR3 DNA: TGTGCCAGCAGCGTCCTAGCGGCCTCCTACGAGCAGTACTTC; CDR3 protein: CASSVLAASYEQYF
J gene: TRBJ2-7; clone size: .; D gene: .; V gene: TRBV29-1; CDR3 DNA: TGCAGCGTTGAAGAAAGGGGCTCAACCTACGAGCAGTACTTC; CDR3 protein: CSVEERGSTYEQYF
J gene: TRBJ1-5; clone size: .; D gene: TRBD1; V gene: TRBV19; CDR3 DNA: TGTGCCAGTAGTCCCGGACAGGGACGGATAAATAGCAATCAGCCCCAGCATTTT; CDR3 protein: CASSPGQGRINSNQPQHF
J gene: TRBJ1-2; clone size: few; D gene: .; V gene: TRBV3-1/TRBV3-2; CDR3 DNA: TGTGCCAGCAGCCAAGAATTGAGGGGCCCTTCGGGCTATGGCTACACCTTC; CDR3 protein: CASSQELRGPSGYGYTF
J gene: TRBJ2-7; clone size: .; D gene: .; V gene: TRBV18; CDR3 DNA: TGTGCCAGCTCACCGGTTTGGACAGAGACATACGAGCAGTACTTC; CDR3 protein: CASSPVWTETYEQYF
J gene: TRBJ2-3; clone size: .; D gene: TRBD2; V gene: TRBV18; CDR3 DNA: TGTGCCAGCTCAACAACTAGCGGGGCCACAGATACGCAGTATTTT; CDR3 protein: CASSTTSGATDTQYF
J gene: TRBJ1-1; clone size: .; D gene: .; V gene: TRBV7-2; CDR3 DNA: TGTGCCAGCAGCTTAGGAGGGAGCACTGAAGCTTTCTTT; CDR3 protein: CASSLGGSTEAFF
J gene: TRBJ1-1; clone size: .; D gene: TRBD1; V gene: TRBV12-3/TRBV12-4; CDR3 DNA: TGTGCCAGCGACCACAGGGGATCCACTGAAGCTTTCTTT; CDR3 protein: CASDHRGSTEAFF
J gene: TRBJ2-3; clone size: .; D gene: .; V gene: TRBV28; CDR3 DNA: TGTGCCAGCAGTTTTCTGCTCAGGGTTAATACGCAGTATTTT; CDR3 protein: CASSFLLRVNTQYF
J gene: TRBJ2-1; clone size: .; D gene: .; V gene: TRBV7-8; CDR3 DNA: TGTGCCAGCAGCTCATGGACTGGCTCCAATGAGCAGTTCTTC; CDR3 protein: CASSSWTGSNEQFF
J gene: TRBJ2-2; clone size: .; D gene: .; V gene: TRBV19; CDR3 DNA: TGTGCCAGTAGTATCGGACTTTTGATCCCCGGGGAGCTGTTTTTT; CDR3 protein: CASSIGLLIPGELFF
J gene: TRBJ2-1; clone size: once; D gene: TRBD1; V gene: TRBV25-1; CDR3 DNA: TGTGCCAGCAGTGATCCTCGGGACAGGGTTTACAATGAGCAGTTCTTC; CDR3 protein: CASSDPRDRVYNEQFF
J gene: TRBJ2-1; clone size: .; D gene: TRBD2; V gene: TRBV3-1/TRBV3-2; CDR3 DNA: TGTGCCAGCAGCCAAGGGGACTGGACTAGCGGGTACTGGGAACTTCGGGAGCAGTTCTTC; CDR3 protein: CASSQGDWTSGYWELREQFF
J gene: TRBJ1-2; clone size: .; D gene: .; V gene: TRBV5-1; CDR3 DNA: TGCGCCAGCAGCTTGATCGCAGGGACGAAGGGCTACACCTTC; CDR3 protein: CASSLIAGTKGYTF
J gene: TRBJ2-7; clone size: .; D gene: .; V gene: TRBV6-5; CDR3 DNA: TGTGCCAGCAGTTACTCGCTTGCGGCCTACGAGCAGTACTTC; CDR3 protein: CASSYSLAAYEQYF
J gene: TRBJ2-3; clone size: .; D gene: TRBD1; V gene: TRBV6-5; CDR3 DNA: TGTGCCAGCAGCCACCAGGGGGCCAGCACAGATACGCAGTATTTT; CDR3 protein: CASSHQGASTDTQYF
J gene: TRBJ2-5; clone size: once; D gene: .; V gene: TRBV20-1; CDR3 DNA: TGCAGTGCTGAAAAAACAGAGACCCAGTACTTC; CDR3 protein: CSAEKTETQYF
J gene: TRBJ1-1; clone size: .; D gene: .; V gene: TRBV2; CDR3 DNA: TGTGCCAGCAGGTCTTGGTCCAACACTGAAGCTTTCTTT; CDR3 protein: CASRSWSNTEAFF
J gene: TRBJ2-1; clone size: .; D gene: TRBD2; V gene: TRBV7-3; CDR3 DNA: TGTGCCAGCAGCCCCAGTCTAGCGGGAGATCGGGAGCAGTTCTTC; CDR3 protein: CASSPSLAGDREQFF
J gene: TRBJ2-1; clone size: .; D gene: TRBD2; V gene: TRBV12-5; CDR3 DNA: TGTGCTAGTGGCTCAGGACTAGCGGATAGCAATGAGCAGTTCTTC; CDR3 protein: CASGSGLADSNEQFF
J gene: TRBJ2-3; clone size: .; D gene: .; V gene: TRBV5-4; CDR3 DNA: TGTGCCAGCAGCTTGGCATTTTTCAGTTCAGATACGCAGTATTTT; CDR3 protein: CASSLAFFSSDTQYF
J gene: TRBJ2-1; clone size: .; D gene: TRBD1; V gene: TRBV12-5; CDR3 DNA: TGTGCTAGTGGCGACCGACAGGGGGGCTACAATGAGCAGTTCTTC; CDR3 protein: CASGDRQGGYNEQFF
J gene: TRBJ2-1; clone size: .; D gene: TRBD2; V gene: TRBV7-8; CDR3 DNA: TGTGCCAGCAGCCTCACGCTACTAGCGGGGGGGGGAAATGAGCAGTTCTTC; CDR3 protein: CASSLTLLAGGGNEQFF
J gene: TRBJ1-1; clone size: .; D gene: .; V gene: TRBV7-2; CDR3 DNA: TGTGCCAGCAGCTTAGATCCAGGGCAAGCTGAAGCTTTCTTT; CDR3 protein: CASSLDPGQAEAFF
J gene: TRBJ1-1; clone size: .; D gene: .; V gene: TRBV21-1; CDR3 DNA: TGTGCCAGCAGCAAAGGCCCCGGGCCCCCTGAAGCTTTCTTT; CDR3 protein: CASSKGPGPPEAFF
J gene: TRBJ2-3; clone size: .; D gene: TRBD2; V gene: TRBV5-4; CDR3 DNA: TGTGCCAGCAGCAAGGGACTAGCGGGAGTGTACGATACGCAGTATTTT; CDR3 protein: CASSKGLAGVYDTQYF
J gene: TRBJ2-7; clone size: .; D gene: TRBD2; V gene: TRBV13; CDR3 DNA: TGTGCCAGCAGTTTCCGACTAGCGGGAAGACGGGGCGAGCAGTACTTC; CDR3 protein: CASSFRLAGRRGEQYF